This T cell receptor (beta chain) was found in a study of blood T cells in healthy people across ages. Study-level background: There was about one barcoded beta molecule captured by template switching per two T cells. Study conclusions and caveats: Possibly, changes in expanded clonotypes were confounded because donor CMV status was unknown.

Through a sample-barcoded 5' primer and a J-beta primer mix, a second PCR was run for roughly 6 to 12 cycles. A minimum of 2.5 million CDR3-containing paired-end reads was obtained for each sample. TCRdb fed the 5' RACE reads into MiXCR, producing one record per CDR3 protein. The data show fewer than 650,000 distinct CDR3 sequences, about 29% seen once. Concerning this clonotype: As yet, its antigen is unknown.

The same data also went into a second study, on T cells of mothers and their children. As that report states: Thymic selection shapes TCR recombination output similarly in related and unrelated pairs.

The sequence came from a boy aged 2 to 9 in good health. The specimen was blood.

The CDR3 DNA is TGTGCCAGCAGCCCGCCCGGGACAGGGACTAACACCGGGGAGCTGTTTTTT. It encodes CASSPPGTGTNTGELFF. The chain couples TRBV3-1 to TRBJ2-2; 9 positions agree with TRBD1. V shed 4 bases, J shed 2 bases, and the junction held 8 bases outside the gene matches. CDR1 and CDR2 (germline): LGHDT, YNNKEL (reference sequence). The CDR3 loop spans 17 amino acids.